One sample yielded the 2 T cell receptor beta chains listed below, sequenced in a study of T cell repertoires in cytomegalovirus infection. MiXCR was run by TCRdb on the reads, yielding one entry per CDR3 protein. The repertoire holds around 440,000 distinct CDR3 sequences, with approximately 10% as singletons. Input material: PBMCs. Receptors were obtained from a human donor in good health (CMV status not recorded). Some clones in this sample may be carry-over from other donors' samples.

This clonotype was found once. This chain uses TRBV6-6 with TRBJ2-4; D is unresolved. Germline V gene data show CDR1 as MNHNY and CDR2 as SVGAGI (reference sequence). The CDR3 has 16 residues. V lost 2 bases, J lost 0 bases, and 11 bases lay in between. The CDR3 loop is CASSYNRKLAKNIQYF. CDR3 nucleotides: TGTGCCAGCAGTTACAATCGTAAATTAGCCAAAAACATTCAGTACTTC.

This clonotype was observed a handful of times. V usage is TRBV5-1 and J usage is TRBJ2-7, with TRBD1 matching over 9 bases. Germline CDR1 reads SGHRS; CDR2 reads YFSETQ. This CDR3 has 15 amino acids. V was clipped by 0 bases and J by 5 bases; unmatched bases: 6. The CDR3 sequence is CASSLAGTGYDEQYF. The DNA for the CDR3 is TGCGCCAGCAGCTTGGCCGGGACAGGGTACGACGAGCAGTACTTC.